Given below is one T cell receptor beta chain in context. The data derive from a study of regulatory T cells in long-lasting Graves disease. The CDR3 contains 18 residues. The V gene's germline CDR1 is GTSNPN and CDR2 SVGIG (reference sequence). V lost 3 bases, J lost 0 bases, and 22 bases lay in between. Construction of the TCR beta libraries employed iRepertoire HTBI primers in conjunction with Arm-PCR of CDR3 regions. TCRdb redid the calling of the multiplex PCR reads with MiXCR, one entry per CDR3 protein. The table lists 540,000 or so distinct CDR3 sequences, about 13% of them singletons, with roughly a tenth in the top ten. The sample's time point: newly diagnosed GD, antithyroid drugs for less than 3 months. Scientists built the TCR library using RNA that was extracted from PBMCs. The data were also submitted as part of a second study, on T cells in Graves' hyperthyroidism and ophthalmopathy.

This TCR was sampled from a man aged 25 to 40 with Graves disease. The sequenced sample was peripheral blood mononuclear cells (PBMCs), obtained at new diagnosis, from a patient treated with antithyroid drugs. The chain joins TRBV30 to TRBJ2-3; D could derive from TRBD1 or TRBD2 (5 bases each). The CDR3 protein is CAWSRTRFGGPSTDTQYF. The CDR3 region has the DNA TGTGCCTGGAGCAGAACTCGCTTTGGGGGTCCTAGCACAGATACGCAGTATTTT.